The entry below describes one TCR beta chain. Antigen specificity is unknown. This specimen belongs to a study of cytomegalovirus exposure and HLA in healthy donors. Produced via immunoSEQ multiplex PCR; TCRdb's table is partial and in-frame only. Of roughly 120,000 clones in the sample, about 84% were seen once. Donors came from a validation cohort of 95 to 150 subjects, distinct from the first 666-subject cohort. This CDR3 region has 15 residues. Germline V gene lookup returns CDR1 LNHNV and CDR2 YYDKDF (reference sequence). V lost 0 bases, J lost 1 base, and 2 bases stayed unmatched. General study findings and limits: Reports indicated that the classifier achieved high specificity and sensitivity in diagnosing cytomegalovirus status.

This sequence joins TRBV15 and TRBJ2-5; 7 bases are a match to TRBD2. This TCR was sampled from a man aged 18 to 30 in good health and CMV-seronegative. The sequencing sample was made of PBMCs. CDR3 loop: CATSRELASQETQYF. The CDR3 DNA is TGTGCCACCAGCAGAGAACTAGCGTCCCAAGAGACCCAGTACTTC.